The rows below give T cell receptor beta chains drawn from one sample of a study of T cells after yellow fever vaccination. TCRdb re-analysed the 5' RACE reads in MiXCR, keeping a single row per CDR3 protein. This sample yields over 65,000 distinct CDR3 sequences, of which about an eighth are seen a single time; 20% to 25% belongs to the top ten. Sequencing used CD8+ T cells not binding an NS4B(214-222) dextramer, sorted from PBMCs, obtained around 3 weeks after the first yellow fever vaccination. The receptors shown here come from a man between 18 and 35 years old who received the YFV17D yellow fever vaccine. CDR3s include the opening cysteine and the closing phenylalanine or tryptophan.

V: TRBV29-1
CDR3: CSVESSTTTTEAFF

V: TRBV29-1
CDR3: CSAKRGGYGYTF

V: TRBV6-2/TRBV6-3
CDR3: CASSLLGLAAVLNNEQFF

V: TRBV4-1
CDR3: CASSQVHGQGYEQYF

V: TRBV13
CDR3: CASSPPHRGDNEQFF

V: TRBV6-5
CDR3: CASSYLGGYEQYF

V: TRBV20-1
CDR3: CSASFPGKFQPQHF

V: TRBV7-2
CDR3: CASRGTSGDNTDTQYF

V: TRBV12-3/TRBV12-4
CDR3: CASSFPVGEAGELFF

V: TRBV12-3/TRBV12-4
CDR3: CASTPRDRGTDTQYF

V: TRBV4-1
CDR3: CASSPDSGLITEAFF

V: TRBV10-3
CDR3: CAISEELGQSDF

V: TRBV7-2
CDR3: CASRIPAGTNEQFF

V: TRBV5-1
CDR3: CASSLVERGGYEQYF

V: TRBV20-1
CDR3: CSVNDGETQYF

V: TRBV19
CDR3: CATRLAAGELFF

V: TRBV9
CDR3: CASSVVANEQFF

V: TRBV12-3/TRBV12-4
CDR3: CASSLVVGEQYF

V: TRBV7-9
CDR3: CASSLFGQQYF

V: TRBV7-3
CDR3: CASSFGGYYNEQFF

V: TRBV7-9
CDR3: CASNVGGYTDTQYF

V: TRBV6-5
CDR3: CASSYSETQYF

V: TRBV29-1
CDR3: CSVAISGANVLTF

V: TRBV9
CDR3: CASSVVGSGNTIYF

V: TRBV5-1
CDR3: CASSAVGVGTEAFF

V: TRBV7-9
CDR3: CASSLLAPGYEQYF

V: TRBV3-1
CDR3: CASSPWTGGHSDTQYF

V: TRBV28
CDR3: CASSPTGFLQPQHF

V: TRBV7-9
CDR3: CASSSAGEGPWMNEQYF

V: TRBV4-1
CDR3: CASSQGLGGGDTQYF

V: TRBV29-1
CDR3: CSVEDGGITYGYTF

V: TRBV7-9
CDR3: CASSPTVEAFF

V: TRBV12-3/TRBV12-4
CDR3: CASSSSGTAADTQYF

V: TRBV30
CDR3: CAWSYPVQVAGYTF

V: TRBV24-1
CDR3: CATSDLPGDTQYF

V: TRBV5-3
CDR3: CARSPAREDSTDTQYF

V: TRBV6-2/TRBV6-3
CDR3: CASSYRRGTSGLYNEQFF

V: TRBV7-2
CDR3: CASSAPGQGELTDTQYF

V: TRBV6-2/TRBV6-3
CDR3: CASSYSGDTTKNPYEQYF

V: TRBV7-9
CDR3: CASVGDFSLATYEQYF

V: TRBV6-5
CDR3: CASSYGYGGSTDTQYF

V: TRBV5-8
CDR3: CASSLAGQPSNQPQHF

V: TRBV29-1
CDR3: CSVQVGATDIQYF

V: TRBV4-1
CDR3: CASSQKPQGAARDTQYF

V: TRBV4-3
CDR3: CASSQAREGLTKETQYF

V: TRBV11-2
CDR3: CASSPGTQGGADTQYF

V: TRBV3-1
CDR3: CASSQDGGTDNEQFF

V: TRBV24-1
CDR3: CATSDRLSNQPQHF

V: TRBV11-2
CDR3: CASSLQVDYEQYF

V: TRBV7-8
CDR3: CASSLGGSGGATGELFF

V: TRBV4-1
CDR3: CASSQDPSYSGNTIYF

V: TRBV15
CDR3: CATSRKLAVQDTQYF

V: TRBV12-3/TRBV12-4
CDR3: CASSHTGVEADTQYF

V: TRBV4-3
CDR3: CASSHGTSGAYEQYF

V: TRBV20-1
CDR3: CSARYRGLGYTEAFF

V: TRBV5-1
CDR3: CASSVFMSGRTGELFF

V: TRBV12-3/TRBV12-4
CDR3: CASSPMGQEANYGYTF